This T cell receptor (beta chain) was identified during a study of shared clonotypes between healthy human individuals. Comments on this clone: The antigen remains unidentified.

Overall study findings and caveats: Investigators expected sequencing depth to affect clonotype sharing among donors. Represented diversity (both genetic and exposure-history) was limited by the small number of donors.

Measured with immunoSEQ multiplex PCR; TCRdb has only the in-frame clones, and not every one. The sample has hundreds of thousands of clones, about 96% seen once. The sequence came from a woman in her twenties or thirties in good health. Sequencing was done on a sample of naive CD4+ T cells sorted from blood. Subset denoted: CD45RA+ positively selected.

CDR3 nucleotide sequence: TGTGCCAGCAGCGAGGGGACAGGGGAATTCTACGAGCAGTACTTC. Translating it yields CASSEGTGEFYEQYF. The V gene is TRBV5-4, the J gene TRBJ2-7; 10 bases are shared with TRBD1. Losses at the gene ends were 4 bases for V and 3 bases for J; bases not matched to a gene: 7. The germline V gene encodes CDR1 SGHNT and CDR2 YYREEE (reference sequence). This CDR3 spans 15 amino acids.